The clone carrying this T cell receptor (beta chain) has a handful of counts. Its specificity is not known. The CDR3 spans 17 residues. Trimming took 7 bases from V and 1 from J, leaving 22 bases between them. The germline V gene has CDR1 SGHNT and CDR2 YYREEE (reference sequence). The data are from a study of T-cell memory formation after mild COVID-19. In the study overall: Across donors, TCR clusters were largely donor specific. Study-level results: Shrinking CD4+ clones were chiefly CM and EM; CD8+ ones were chiefly EMRA.

MiXCR, run by TCRdb on the 5' RACE reads, gives a single entry per CDR3 protein. The repertoire holds about 470,000 distinct CDR3 sequences, with roughly 23% as singletons. The TCR originated in an adult woman who had mild COVID-19 (a few samples of this study predate the infection). Cell type and time point are not known. The chain recombines TRBV5-4 with TRBJ2-3; maybe TRBD1 (6 bases). Sequencing was carried out using PBMCs or a T cell subset sorted from them (not recorded which). This chain's CDR3 is CASHTLQGGVRTDTQYF. CDR3 DNA sequence: TGTGCCAGCCACACCCTCCAAGGGGGAGTCCGCACAGATACGCAGTATTTT. Supplemented by reference TRBV5-4 and TRBJ2-3, the full variable domain reads ETGVTQSPTHLIKTRGQQVTLRCSSQSGHNTVSWYQQALGQGPQFIFQYYREEENGRGNFPPRFSGLQFPNYSSELNVNALELDDSALYLCASHTLQGGVRTDTQYFGPGTRLTVL.